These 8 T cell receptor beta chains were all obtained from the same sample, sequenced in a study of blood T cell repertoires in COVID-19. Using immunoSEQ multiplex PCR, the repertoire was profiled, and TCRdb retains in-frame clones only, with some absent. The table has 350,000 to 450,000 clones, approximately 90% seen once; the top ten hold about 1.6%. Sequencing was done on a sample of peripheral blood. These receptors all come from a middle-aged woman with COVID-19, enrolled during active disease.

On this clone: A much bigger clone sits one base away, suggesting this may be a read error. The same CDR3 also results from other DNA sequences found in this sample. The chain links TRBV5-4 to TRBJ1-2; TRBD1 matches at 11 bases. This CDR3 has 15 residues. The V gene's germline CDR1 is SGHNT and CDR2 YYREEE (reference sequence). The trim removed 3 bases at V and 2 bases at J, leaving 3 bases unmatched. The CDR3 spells CASSSGQGANYGYTF. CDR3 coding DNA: TGTGCCAGCAGCTCCGGACAGGGGGCAAACTATGGCTACACCTTC.

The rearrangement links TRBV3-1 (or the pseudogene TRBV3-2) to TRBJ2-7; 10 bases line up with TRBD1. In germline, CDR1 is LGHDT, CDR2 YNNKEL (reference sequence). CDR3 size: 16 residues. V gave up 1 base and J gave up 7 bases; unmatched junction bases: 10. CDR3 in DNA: TGTGCCAGCAGCCAAGGACAAGGACAGGGGGACAGAGAGCAGTACTTC. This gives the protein CASSQGQGQGDREQYF.

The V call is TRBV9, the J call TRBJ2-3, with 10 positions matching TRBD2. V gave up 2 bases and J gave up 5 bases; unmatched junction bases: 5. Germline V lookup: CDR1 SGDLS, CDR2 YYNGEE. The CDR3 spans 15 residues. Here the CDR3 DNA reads TGTGCCAGCAGCGTTTTAGCGGGGGGCGAAGATACGCAGTATTTT. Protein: CASSVLAGGEDTQYF.

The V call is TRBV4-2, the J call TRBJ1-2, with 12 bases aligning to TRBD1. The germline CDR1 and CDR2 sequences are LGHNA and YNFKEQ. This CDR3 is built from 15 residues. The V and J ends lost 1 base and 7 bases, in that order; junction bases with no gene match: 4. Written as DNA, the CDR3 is TGTGCCAGCAGCCAAGCCGGGACAGGGGGCGTTGGCTACACCTTC. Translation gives CASSQAGTGGVGYTF.

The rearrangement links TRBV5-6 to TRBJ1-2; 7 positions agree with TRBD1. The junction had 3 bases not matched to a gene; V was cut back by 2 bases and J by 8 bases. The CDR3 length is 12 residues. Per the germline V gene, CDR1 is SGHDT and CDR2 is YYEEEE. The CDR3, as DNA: TGTGCCAGCAGCTTCAGACAGGGAGGCTACACCTTC. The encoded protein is CASSFRQGGYTF.

The CDR3 is CASSPPGGGIATEAFF. CDR3 DNA sequence: TGTGCCAGCAGCCCTCCTGGCGGGGGCATCGCCACTGAAGCTTTCTTT. The rearrangement uses TRBV5-6 and TRBJ1-1, with D perhaps matching TRBD1 (6 bases). CDR3 length: 16 residues. The V end was cut by 4 bases, the J end by 4 bases, with 20 bases between. Germline V gene sequence: CDR1 SGHDT, CDR2 YYEEEE. Full variable domain (remainder filled in from reference TRBV5-6 and TRBJ1-1): DAGVTQSPTHLIKTRGQQVTLRCSPKSGHDTVSWYQQALGQGPQFIFQYYEEEERQRGNFPDRFSGHQFPNYSSELNVNALLLGDSALYLCASSPPGGGIATEAFFGQGTRLTVV.

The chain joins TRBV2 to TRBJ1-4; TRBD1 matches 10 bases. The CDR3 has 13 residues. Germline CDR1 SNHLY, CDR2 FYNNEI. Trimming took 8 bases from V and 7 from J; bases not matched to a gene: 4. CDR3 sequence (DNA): TGTGCCAGCGTGGGGGACAGGGGTGAAAAACTGTTTTTT. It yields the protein CASVGDRGEKLFF.

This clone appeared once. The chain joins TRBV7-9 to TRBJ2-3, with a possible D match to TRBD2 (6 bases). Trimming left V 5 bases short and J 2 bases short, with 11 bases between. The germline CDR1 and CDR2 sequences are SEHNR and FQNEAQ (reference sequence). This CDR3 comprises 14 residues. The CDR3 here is CASSLGGITDTQYF. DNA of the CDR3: TGTGCCAGCAGCCTTGGGGGGATCACAGATACGCAGTATTTT.